This is a list of T cell receptor beta chains from one sample in a study of blood T cells in healthy people across ages. Via MiXCR, TCRdb re-called the 5' RACE reads, giving one row per CDR3 protein. This table has 710,000 or so distinct CDR3 sequences, roughly 32% appearing once. The sequencing sample was made of blood. These receptors were obtained from a woman of 80 years or more in good health. CDR3s include the opening cysteine and the closing phenylalanine or tryptophan. Each record gives: J gene, V gene, CDR3 protein.

j_gene: TRBJ1-1
v_gene: TRBV7-3
CDR3aa: CASSLTGGAAEAFF

j_gene: TRBJ2-2
v_gene: TRBV4-2
CDR3aa: CASSQVTTGELFF

j_gene: TRBJ1-2
v_gene: TRBV20-1
CDR3aa: CSARTLPGASPGGTF

j_gene: TRBJ1-4
v_gene: TRBV5-4
CDR3aa: CASTFGGGGNEKLFF

j_gene: TRBJ2-7
v_gene: TRBV29-1
CDR3aa: CSVQVGGHEQYF

j_gene: TRBJ1-4
v_gene: TRBV4-3
CDR3aa: CASSRQFATNEKLFF

j_gene: TRBJ1-2
v_gene: TRBV19
CDR3aa: CASSQREPGQGTRGYTF

j_gene: TRBJ2-7
v_gene: TRBV28
CDR3aa: CASSGGAGFYEQYF

j_gene: TRBJ1-6
v_gene: TRBV28
CDR3aa: CASIPRRGRGSPLHF

j_gene: TRBJ2-1
v_gene: TRBV7-2
CDR3aa: CASSPRKIVNEQFF

j_gene: TRBJ2-7
v_gene: TRBV11-2
CDR3aa: CASSPLGLYNEQYF

j_gene: TRBJ2-2
v_gene: TRBV6-2/TRBV6-3
CDR3aa: CASSYSGKVGLGAGELFF

j_gene: TRBJ1-1
v_gene: TRBV11-1
CDR3aa: CASGTLYGNTEAFF

j_gene: TRBJ1-6
v_gene: TRBV11-2
CDR3aa: CASSMPFSPLHF

j_gene: TRBJ2-7
v_gene: TRBV12-3/TRBV12-4
CDR3aa: CTSSLAGGTYEQYF

j_gene: TRBJ2-7
v_gene: TRBV9
CDR3aa: CASSVELQTYEQYF

j_gene: TRBJ2-1
v_gene: TRBV19
CDR3aa: CASSIRLAGPRDNEQFF

j_gene: TRBJ2-4
v_gene: TRBV6-5
CDR3aa: CASSYSTSGAGNPKNIQYF

j_gene: TRBJ2-3
v_gene: TRBV7-2
CDR3aa: CASSLEGVGDTQYF

j_gene: TRBJ2-7
v_gene: TRBV28
CDR3aa: CASGPVFYEQYF

j_gene: TRBJ2-7
v_gene: TRBV6-6
CDR3aa: CASSPAAREQYF

j_gene: TRBJ1-1
v_gene: TRBV7-2
CDR3aa: CASSPPLHTEAFF

j_gene: TRBJ1-1
v_gene: TRBV12-3/TRBV12-4
CDR3aa: CASGHTEAFF

j_gene: TRBJ1-5
v_gene: TRBV15
CDR3aa: CAASWGGGQQNQPQHF

j_gene: TRBJ2-1
v_gene: TRBV7-2
CDR3aa: CASSLVATSGSNEQFF

j_gene: TRBJ2-7
v_gene: TRBV13
CDR3aa: CASSLTPEAYEQYF

j_gene: TRBJ1-2
v_gene: TRBV14
CDR3aa: CASSQMGGGYGYTF